Sequencing of this T cell receptor (beta chain) was carried out in a study of immune characteristics of hereditary and idiopathic chronic pancreatitis. Whole-study results and caveats: Alcohol-related chronic pancreatitis was not included in this study.

The pancreas tissue came from patients undergoing total pancreatectomy with islet autotransplantation. This clone was counted a few times. Its antigen is currently unknown. Produced via immunoSEQ multiplex PCR; TCRdb's table is partial and in-frame only. The sample records more than 4,500 clones, roughly 73% being singletons. Sequenced material: pancreas tissue with hereditary chronic pancreatitis. The source of this sequence is a human donor with chronic pancreatitis.

DNA for the CDR3: TGTGCCAGCAGCTTGGATGTGTCAGATCAGGAGACCCAGTACTTC. This encodes CASSLDVSDQETQYF. The chain has TRBV5-4 and TRBJ2-5, with unresolved D. The CDR3 loop spans 15 amino acids. V lost 0 bases and J 5 bases, leaving 14 bases between the germline ends. Germline-derived CDR1 and CDR2 are SGHNT and YYREEE (reference sequence). The complete variable domain, with remaining parts taken from reference TRBV5-4 and TRBJ2-5, reads ETGVTQSPTHLIKTRGQQVTLRCSSQSGHNTVSWYQQALGQGPQFIFQYYREEENGRGNFPPRFSGLQFPNYSSELNVNALELDDSALYLCASSLDVSDQETQYFGPGTRLLVL.